A single sample is the source of the 12 T cell receptor beta chains below, sequenced in a study of cytomegalovirus exposure and HLA in healthy donors. PCR used 60 Vbeta primers and 13 Jbeta primers. Clones were read by immunoSEQ multiplex PCR, and TCRdb kept only the in-frame ones, dropping some. The sample contains around 86,000 clones, over 75% of which appear only once. Sequencing used PBMCs. The receptors derive from a female donor in good health and CMV-seronegative.

In the case of this clone: The junction departs from the called germline gene at one end, perhaps through a read error. This chain uses TRBV28 with TRBJ1-2, with 8 nucleotides matching TRBD1. Germline loops: CDR1 MDHEN, CDR2 SYDVKM. CDR3 length: 12 amino acids. The CDR3: CASRQGDYGHTF. DNA for the CDR3: TGTGCCAGCAGACAGGGGGACTATGGCCACACCTTC.

This clone was detected a few times. Other DNA sequences within the sample encode an identical CDR3. The rearrangement uses TRBV4-3 and TRBJ2-1, with 11 bases lining up with TRBD2. Germline V lookup: CDR1 LGHNA, CDR2 YSLEER. The CDR3 covers 16 residues. V trimming: 0 bases; J trimming: 6 bases; junction bases outside the gene matches: 4. The CDR3 here is CASSQDRTSGGNEQFF. Written as DNA, the CDR3 is TGCGCCAGCAGCCAAGATCGTACTAGCGGGGGCAATGAGCAGTTCTTC.

This sequence joins TRBV19 and TRBJ1-2; D is unresolved. Germline CDR1 and CDR2: LNHDA and SQIVND (reference sequence). Between the trimmed V and J ends, which lost 6 bases and 2 bases, there was a span of 10 bases. The CDR3 sequence is 13 residues long. The CDR3 is CASREGTNYGYTF. The CDR3 nucleotides are TGTGCCAGTAGAGAGGGCACGAACTATGGCTACACCTTC.

The genes are TRBV18 and TRBJ1-3, with D uncertain. The CDR3 runs 16 residues. The ends were cut back, 2 bases at V and 0 bases at J, with 11 bases in the middle. Per the germline V gene, CDR1 is KGHSH and CDR2 is LQKENI. The CDR3 region is CASSPGSASSGNTIYF. The CDR3 DNA follows: TGTGCCAGCTCACCAGGTTCTGCGAGCTCTGGAAACACCATATATTTT. Supplemented by reference TRBV18 and TRBJ1-3, the full variable domain reads NAGVMQNPRHLVRRRGQEARLRCSPMKGHSHVYWYRQLPEEGLKFMVYLQKENIIDESGMPKERFSAEFPKEGPSILRIQQVVRGDSAAYFCASSPGSASSGNTIYFGEGSWLTVV.

This clone was seen once. The chain has TRBV4-3 and TRBJ1-5, with TRBD1 matching 10 bases. Germline V lookup: CDR1 LGHNA, CDR2 YSLEER. The CDR3 contains 17 residues. V gave up 0 bases and J gave up 1 base; unmatched junction bases: 3. In nucleotides, the CDR3 is TGCGCCAGCAGCCAAGATGGGGGACAGGGGAGCAATCAGCCCCAGCATTTT. It specifies CASSQDGGQGSNQPQHF.

The CDR3 sequence is CASGPAGHTNQPQHF. The CDR3 nucleotides read TGTGCCAGCGGTCCGGCAGGACATACGAATCAGCCCCAGCATTTT. V is TRBV6-5 and J is TRBJ1-5; tentative D call: TRBD1 (5 bases). Germline V gene sequence: CDR1 MNHEY, CDR2 SVGAGI. This CDR3 region has 15 residues. The V end lost 8 bases, the J end lost 4 bases, and 18 bases lay between the germline ends.

Here the CDR3 reads CASTSPLAGVGEQFF. The CDR3 DNA reads TGTGCCAGCACCTCACCACTAGCGGGAGTTGGTGAGCAGTTCTTC. The rearrangement links TRBV28 to TRBJ2-1, with 11 bases matching TRBD2. This CDR3 contains 15 residues. V shed 7 bases and J 9 bases; nucleotides not matched to a gene: 11. The V gene's germline CDR1 is MDHEN and CDR2 SYDVKM.

In DNA form, the CDR3 reads TGCAGCGTTGAAGGGGAGGGCGGGTGGGGATCGGCTTTCTTT. It translates to CSVEGEGGWGSAFF. V and J are TRBV29-1 and TRBJ1-1; D is ambiguous. This CDR3 comprises 14 residues. Germline V lookup: CDR1 SQVTM, CDR2 ANQGSEA. Trimming removed 1 base at V and 11 bases at J, with 20 bases between.

V is TRBV2 and J is TRBJ1-1; TRBD1 matches at 11 bases. Germline V gene lookup returns CDR1 SNHLY and CDR2 FYNNEI. The CDR3 is 13 residues long. After removal of 6 bases from V and 11 bases from J, the junction contained 8 bases not matched to a gene. CDR3 protein: CASRAGTGGTAFF. The CDR3 coding sequence is TGTGCCAGCAGGGCCGGGACAGGGGGAACGGCTTTCTTT. The whole variable domain, filled in from reference TRBV2 and TRBJ1-1, reads EPEVTQTPSHQVTQMGQEVILRCVPISNHLYFYWYRQILGQKVEFLVSFYNNEISEKSEIFDDQFSVERPDGSNFTLKIRSTKLEDSAMYFCASRAGTGGTAFFGQGTRLTVV.

The chain combines TRBV2 with TRBJ2-1; D is possibly TRBD2 (6 bases). Per germline, CDR1 SNHLY and CDR2 FYNNEI. The CDR3 totals 17 residues. The V gene lost 5 bases and the J gene lost 1 base, with 18 bases spanning the gap. CDR3 bases: TGTGCCAGCAGTTCCCTGGGAGGAAGGGTATCCTACAATGAGCAGTTCTTC. Amino acids: CASSSLGGRVSYNEQFF.

Only one count was recorded for this clone. This rearrangement joins TRBV4-3 to TRBJ1-1; perhaps TRBD1 as D (5 bases). V was trimmed by 7 bases and J by 2 bases, leaving 11 bases between them. Germline-derived CDR1 and CDR2 are LGHNA and YSLEER. This CDR3 has 13 residues. CDR3 sequence: CASTRGGNTEAFF. The CDR3 DNA is TGCGCCAGCACCCGGGGGGGTAACACTGAAGCTTTCTTT.

This chain connects TRBV4-3 to TRBJ2-2; 9 bases align to TRBD1. CDR3 length: 16 amino acids. V trimming: 3 bases; J trimming: 2 bases; junction bases outside the gene matches: 4. Germline-derived CDR1 and CDR2 are LGHNA and YSLEER. CDR3 DNA: TGCGCCAGCAGCCAGGGGGACAGGGTCAACACCGGGGAGCTGTTTTTT. It specifies CASSQGDRVNTGELFF.